Listed below are T cell receptor beta chains from one sample, sequenced in a study of T-cell memory formation after mild COVID-19. MiXCR, applied by TCRdb to the 5' RACE reads, yields one record per CDR3 protein. The table lists around 250,000 distinct CDR3 sequences, approximately 10% of them singletons. Sequencing was done on a sample of PBMCs or a T cell subset sorted from them (not recorded which). The receptors derive from a man between 18 and 35 years old who had mild COVID-19 (a few samples of this study predate the infection). Cell type and time point are not known. Each CDR3 is given with its conserved first and last residue. D genes are given only for firm matches. The size entry is marked missing in some rows and otherwise reads once, few, many or a size class.

many | TRBJ2-7 | TRBV20-1 | NA | TGCAGTGCTGGAACCGGCCTCGTCCCGTCCGAGCAGTACTTC | CSAGTGLVPSEQYF
few | TRBJ2-3 | TRBV14 | NA | TGTGCCAGCAGCCAAGTTATTTCCACAGATACGCAGTATTTT | CASSQVISTDTQYF
few | TRBJ1-5 | TRBV28 | NA | TGTGCCAGCGATTTTACGAATCAGCCCCAGCATTTT | CASDFTNQPQHF
NA | TRBJ1-1 | TRBV19 | NA | TGTGCCAGTAGTGGAGGCAGGGGTGGCACTGAAGCTTTCTTT | CASSGGRGGTEAFF
few | TRBJ2-3 | TRBV5-1 | TRBD1 | TGCGCCAGCAGCTTCACAGGGGACCGGCGGGATACGCAGTATTTT | CASSFTGDRRDTQYF
NA | TRBJ1-1 | TRBV5-6 | NA | TGTGCCAGCAGCTTTAGGGCCCTTAAGGATTTCTTT | CASSFRALKDFF
few | TRBJ1-1 | TRBV6-6 | NA | TGTGCCAGCAGTTCCGGATGGGGGAGCACTGAAGCTTTCTTT | CASSSGWGSTEAFF
NA | TRBJ1-2 | TRBV4-3 | TRBD1 | TGCGCCAGCAGCCATGCACCAGGGGGCGTTAACTATGGCTACACCTTC | CASSHAPGGVNYGYTF
many | TRBJ2-3 | TRBV10-3 | NA | TGTGCCATCAGTGAAACCCTTCAACATGGGGTCCTCGATACGCAGTATTTT | CAISETLQHGVLDTQYF
many | TRBJ2-2 | TRBV10-3 | TRBD2 | TGTGCCATCAGCGTTAGCGGGGCGAACACCGGGGAGCTGTTTTTT | CAISVSGANTGELFF
few | TRBJ2-7 | TRBV6-1 | TRBD2 | TGTGCCAGCAGCTCACTAGCGGGGGGCTACGAGCAGTACTTC | CASSSLAGGYEQYF
few | TRBJ1-4 | TRBV27 | NA | TGTGCCAGCAGTTCCTTATCTACAGGGCTTAGTGAAAAACTGTTTTTT | CASSSLSTGLSEKLFF
NA | TRBJ2-5 | TRBV5-1 | NA | TGCGCCAGCAGCTTGGAGCGTTTCGGTCAAGAGACCCAGTACTTC | CASSLERFGQETQYF
many | TRBJ1-1 | TRBV7-3 | NA | TGTGCCAGCAGCTTGGGACAGAACACTGAAGCTTTCTTT | CASSLGQNTEAFF
few | TRBJ1-2 | TRBV7-2 | NA | TGTGCCAGCAGCTTCTCCAGGGATAACTATGGCTACACCTTC | CASSFSRDNYGYTF
few | TRBJ2-1 | TRBV6-5 | TRBD1 | TGTGCCAGCAGCCGTGACAGGGACGAAGGCTATGAGCAGTTCTTC | CASSRDRDEGYEQFF
NA | TRBJ1-1 | TRBV6-1 | NA | TGTGCCAGCAGTGAGGCTTTCGGATACATGAACACTGAAGCTTTCTTT | CASSEAFGYMNTEAFF
few | TRBJ2-5 | TRBV29-1 | TRBD1 | TGCAGCGTTTCTTCGACAGGGGGGTACCAAGAGACCCAGTACTTC | CSVSSTGGYQETQYF
few | TRBJ2-2 | TRBV4-3 | NA | TGCGCCAGCAGCCAAGACTTCAACACCGGGGAGCTGTTTTTT | CASSQDFNTGELFF
NA | TRBJ1-5 | TRBV12-3/TRBV12-4 | NA | TGTGCCAGCAGTCGAGACGGAGATAGCAATCAGCCCCAGCATTTT | CASSRDGDSNQPQHF
few | TRBJ2-7 | TRBV5-1 | NA | TGCGCCAGTTGTTTCTACAGGGAGTACTTC | CASCFYREYF
few | TRBJ1-1 | TRBV6-5 | TRBD1 | TGTGCCAGCAGTAAAACAGGGGGTCGGTTGTACACTGAAGCTTTCTTT | CASSKTGGRLYTEAFF
NA | TRBJ1-2 | TRBV7-6 | TRBD1 | TGTGCCAGCAGCTTAGAGTTCGGGACAGGGGTTGGCTACACCTTC | CASSLEFGTGVGYTF
few | TRBJ1-5 | TRBV21-1 | NA | TGTGCCAGCACCATAAGGGTAGGGCAGCCCCAGCATTTT | CASTIRVGQPQHF
NA | TRBJ2-2 | TRBV7-9 | NA | TGTGCCAGCAGCCAAGGGGGAAGAATGTTTTTT | CASSQGGRMFF
few | TRBJ1-6 | TRBV5-4 | NA | TGTGCCAGCAGCTTGGAAAGCGGGGGCCCTAATTCACCCCTCCACTTT | CASSLESGGPNSPLHF
NA | TRBJ2-7 | TRBV6-5 | NA | TGTGCCAGCAGTTTGCGGGACAAAGGCTACGAGCAGTACTTC | CASSLRDKGYEQYF
many | TRBJ2-3 | TRBV12-3/TRBV12-4 | NA | TGTGCCAGCAGTCTCGCGGAAAGGGGCCGGGGGACAGATACGCAGTATTTT | CASSLAERGRGTDTQYF
NA | TRBJ2-2 | TRBV5-1 | NA | TGCGCCAGCAGCTTGGAGACACAGTCCGGGGAGCTGTTTTTT | CASSLETQSGELFF
NA | TRBJ1-4 | TRBV5-1 | NA | TGCGCCAGCAGCCTAGATCAGGGAAAACTGTTTTTT | CASSLDQGKLFF
NA | TRBJ2-3 | TRBV23-1 | TRBD1 | TGCGCCAGCAGTCAATCGGGACTCCGGGACAGGGGGTTGAAAGGCACAGATACGCAGTATTTT | CASSQSGLRDRGLKGTDTQYF
NA | TRBJ2-4 | TRBV20-1 | NA | TGCAGTGCTAGTAGGGCAGGGGCGGGCAAAAACATTCAGTACTTC | CSASRAGAGKNIQYF
few | TRBJ2-1 | TRBV7-6 | TRBD2 | TGTGCCAGCAGCCCACTAGCGGGGGCCCCCAATGAGCAGTTCTTC | CASSPLAGAPNEQFF
NA | TRBJ2-3 | TRBV12-3/TRBV12-4 | NA | TGTGCCAGCAGTTGGTCGGCAGCGTCAGCAGATACGCAGTATTTT | CASSWSAASADTQYF
NA | TRBJ1-3 | TRBV4-3 | NA | TGCGCCAGCAGCCCCGGACGGAGACTCTCTGGAAACACCATATATTTT | CASSPGRRLSGNTIYF
NA | TRBJ1-5 | TRBV29-1 | NA | TGCAGCGTGCAAGGATATGGCAATCAGCCCCAGCATTTT | CSVQGYGNQPQHF
few | TRBJ1-5 | TRBV6-2/TRBV6-3 | NA | TGTGCCAGCTCGAACGGTCAGCCCCAGCATTTT | CASSNGQPQHF
few | TRBJ2-7 | TRBV3-1 | NA | TGTGCCAGCAGCCCCAGACAAGGACTAATCTACGAGCAGTACTTC | CASSPRQGLIYEQYF
few | TRBJ2-2 | TRBV5-1 | NA | TGCGCCAGCACTACTGCCTCGGGCACCGGGGAGCTGTTTTTT | CASTTASGTGELFF
many | TRBJ2-3 | TRBV27 | NA | TGTGCCAGCAGTTTTTGGGCCAGACGGGCAGATACGCAGTATTTT | CASSFWARRADTQYF
many | TRBJ2-3 | TRBV5-1 | TRBD2 | TGCGCCAGCAGCCAGCTGCGGGCGGGGGGTTCAGATACGCAGTATTTT | CASSQLRAGGSDTQYF
NA | TRBJ1-1 | TRBV6-5 | NA | TGTGCCAGCAGCCGGCGGCCGGTGAACACTGAAGCTTTCTTT | CASSRRPVNTEAFF
few | TRBJ1-1 | TRBV4-1 | NA | TGCGCCAGCAGCCAACGGACAGACAACACTGAAGCTTTCTTT | CASSQRTDNTEAFF
few | TRBJ2-1 | TRBV20-1 | NA | TGCAGTGCCAGGAAGGCCGGCAACCCCCTCAATGAGCAGTTCTTC | CSARKAGNPLNEQFF
few | TRBJ2-3 | TRBV7-9 | NA | TGTGCCAGCAGCTTAGCGCTGACGCCCACAGATACGCAGTATTTT | CASSLALTPTDTQYF
NA | TRBJ1-1 | TRBV18 | TRBD1 | TGTGCCAGCTCACTCCAGACAGGGATAGGCGCTGAAGCTTTCTTT | CASSLQTGIGAEAFF
few | TRBJ1-2 | TRBV9 | NA | TGTGCCAGCAGCGTAGCTGGGCAGGGAGATGGCTACACCTTC | CASSVAGQGDGYTF
few | TRBJ1-5 | TRBV27 | NA | TGTGCCAGCAGTTTATTGTTTGATAGCAATCAGCCCCAGCATTTT | CASSLLFDSNQPQHF
NA | TRBJ2-1 | TRBV5-1 | NA | TGCGCCAGCAGCTTGGAATACAGGACTGAGCAGTTCTTC | CASSLEYRTEQFF
NA | TRBJ2-1 | TRBV5-1 | NA | TGCGCCAGCAGCTTGGTCAGGGGTACGTACAATGAGCAGTTCTTC | CASSLVRGTYNEQFF
many | TRBJ2-7 | TRBV7-9 | TRBD1 | TGTGCCAGCGACTACTCACAGGGGCTAAACGAGCAGTACTTC | CASDYSQGLNEQYF
NA | TRBJ1-1 | TRBV12-3/TRBV12-4 | NA | TGTGCCAGCAGGGGGACACCTTGGCACACTGAAGCTTTCTTT | CASRGTPWHTEAFF
few | TRBJ1-1 | TRBV4-2 | NA | TGTGCCAGCAGGCAAGACATCACAGATGAAGCTTTCTTT | CASRQDITDEAFF
NA | TRBJ2-2 | TRBV5-1 | NA | TGCGCCAGCAGCTTGTACCAGAACACCGGGGAGCTGTTTTTT | CASSLYQNTGELFF